This T cell receptor beta chain is from a study of T cell responses to AZD1222 COVID-19 vaccine. In the study overall: Second-dose timings of about 4 or about 12 weeks were pooled. General study findings and limits: Targeting of unmutated variant regions was reportedly seen in nearly half of spike-specific TCRs. The donors showed a predominance of white British ancestry and of females, with possible underestimation of clonal diversity. Sampling captured repertoires only after the peak T cell response.

Notes on this clone: Antigen specificity is unknown.

Profiled with immunoSEQ multiplex PCR; TCRdb holds only in-frame clones, not every one. In the table there are about 96,000 clones, 90% of which are singletons. CDR1 is LNHDA, CDR2 SQIVND, per germline (reference sequence). The CDR3 has 13 residues. J gave up 4 bases and V 5 bases, and 4 bases lay outside the gene matches. Specimen: peripheral blood, collected on day 0 of AZD1222 vaccination. The rearrangement joins TRBV19 to TRBJ2-5; 7 bases agree with TRBD2. The receptor was isolated from an adult in good health. This chain's CDR3 is CASSGLVVETQYF. CDR3 DNA sequence: TGTGCCAGTAGTGGACTAGTGGTAGAGACCCAGTACTTC.